Given below is one T cell receptor (beta chain) in context. This clonotype was observed a few times. Its recognized antigen is unknown. Base quality data are lacking; no much larger clone is found one base away. The CDR3 measures 14 amino acids from cysteine to phenylalanine. The DNA shown is the 42-base CDR3, in frame from base 1. V is shortened by 3 bases, J by 1 base, and the region joining them spans 9 bases. Taken from the germline V gene (reference sequence), the CDR1 and CDR2 loops are LNHNV and YYDKDF. This entry comes from a study of T cell repertoires in cytomegalovirus infection (dated by TCRdb to about 2019). About the full investigation: Donor HLA type was relevant to the analysis, because carriage of CMV infection together with the matching HLA type was indicated by public TCR beta signatures. Summary of the overall study and its limitations: In both this cohort and an independent cohort of approximately 350 donors, the cumulative frequency of public TCR beta family members distinguished carriers of CMV infection plus the relevant HLA type. In the ex vivo response, HLA-C-restricted CMV-specific TCR beta clonotypes were dominant, and in two of eight donors the single most frequent clonotype came from this HLA-C-restricted group.

The instrument was an Illumina HiSeq 1500. Through fastp at Q25 and MiXCR, TCRdb rebuilt clones from the public reads, retaining in-frame beta chains. All rows with the same CDR3 protein become a single entry with the most common DNA and genes. The sample data list about 320,000 distinct CDR3 sequences, and 9% to 9.5% of these were observed just once. The ten largest clones add up to 3.5% to 4.5% of the sample. The source of this sequence is a human donor in good health (CMV status not recorded). Some clones in this sample may be carry-over from other donors' samples. This receptor chain uses TRBV15 and TRBJ1-1; no confident D gene assignment can be made. Sequences were obtained from PBMCs. The CDR3 protein: CATSRDWENTEAFF. The bases are TGTGCCACCAGCAGGGACTGGGAGAACACTGAAGCTTTCTTT.